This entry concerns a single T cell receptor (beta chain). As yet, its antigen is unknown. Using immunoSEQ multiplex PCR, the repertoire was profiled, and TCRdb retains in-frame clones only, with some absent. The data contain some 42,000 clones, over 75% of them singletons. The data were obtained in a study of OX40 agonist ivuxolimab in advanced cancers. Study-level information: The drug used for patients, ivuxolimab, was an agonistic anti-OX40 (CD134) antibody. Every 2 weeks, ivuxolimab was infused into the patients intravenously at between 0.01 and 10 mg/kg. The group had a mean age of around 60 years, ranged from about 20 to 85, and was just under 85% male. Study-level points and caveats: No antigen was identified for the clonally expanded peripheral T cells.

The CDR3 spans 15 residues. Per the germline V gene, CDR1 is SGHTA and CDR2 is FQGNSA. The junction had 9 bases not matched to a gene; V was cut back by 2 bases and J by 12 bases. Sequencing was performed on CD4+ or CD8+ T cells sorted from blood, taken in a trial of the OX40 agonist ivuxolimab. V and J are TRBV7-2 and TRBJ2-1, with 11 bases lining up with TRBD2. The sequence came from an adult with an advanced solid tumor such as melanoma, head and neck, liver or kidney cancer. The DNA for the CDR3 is TGTGCCAGCAGCTTACTAGCGGGGGGCCTGTGGGGGCAGTTCTTC. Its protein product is CASSLLAGGLWGQFF.